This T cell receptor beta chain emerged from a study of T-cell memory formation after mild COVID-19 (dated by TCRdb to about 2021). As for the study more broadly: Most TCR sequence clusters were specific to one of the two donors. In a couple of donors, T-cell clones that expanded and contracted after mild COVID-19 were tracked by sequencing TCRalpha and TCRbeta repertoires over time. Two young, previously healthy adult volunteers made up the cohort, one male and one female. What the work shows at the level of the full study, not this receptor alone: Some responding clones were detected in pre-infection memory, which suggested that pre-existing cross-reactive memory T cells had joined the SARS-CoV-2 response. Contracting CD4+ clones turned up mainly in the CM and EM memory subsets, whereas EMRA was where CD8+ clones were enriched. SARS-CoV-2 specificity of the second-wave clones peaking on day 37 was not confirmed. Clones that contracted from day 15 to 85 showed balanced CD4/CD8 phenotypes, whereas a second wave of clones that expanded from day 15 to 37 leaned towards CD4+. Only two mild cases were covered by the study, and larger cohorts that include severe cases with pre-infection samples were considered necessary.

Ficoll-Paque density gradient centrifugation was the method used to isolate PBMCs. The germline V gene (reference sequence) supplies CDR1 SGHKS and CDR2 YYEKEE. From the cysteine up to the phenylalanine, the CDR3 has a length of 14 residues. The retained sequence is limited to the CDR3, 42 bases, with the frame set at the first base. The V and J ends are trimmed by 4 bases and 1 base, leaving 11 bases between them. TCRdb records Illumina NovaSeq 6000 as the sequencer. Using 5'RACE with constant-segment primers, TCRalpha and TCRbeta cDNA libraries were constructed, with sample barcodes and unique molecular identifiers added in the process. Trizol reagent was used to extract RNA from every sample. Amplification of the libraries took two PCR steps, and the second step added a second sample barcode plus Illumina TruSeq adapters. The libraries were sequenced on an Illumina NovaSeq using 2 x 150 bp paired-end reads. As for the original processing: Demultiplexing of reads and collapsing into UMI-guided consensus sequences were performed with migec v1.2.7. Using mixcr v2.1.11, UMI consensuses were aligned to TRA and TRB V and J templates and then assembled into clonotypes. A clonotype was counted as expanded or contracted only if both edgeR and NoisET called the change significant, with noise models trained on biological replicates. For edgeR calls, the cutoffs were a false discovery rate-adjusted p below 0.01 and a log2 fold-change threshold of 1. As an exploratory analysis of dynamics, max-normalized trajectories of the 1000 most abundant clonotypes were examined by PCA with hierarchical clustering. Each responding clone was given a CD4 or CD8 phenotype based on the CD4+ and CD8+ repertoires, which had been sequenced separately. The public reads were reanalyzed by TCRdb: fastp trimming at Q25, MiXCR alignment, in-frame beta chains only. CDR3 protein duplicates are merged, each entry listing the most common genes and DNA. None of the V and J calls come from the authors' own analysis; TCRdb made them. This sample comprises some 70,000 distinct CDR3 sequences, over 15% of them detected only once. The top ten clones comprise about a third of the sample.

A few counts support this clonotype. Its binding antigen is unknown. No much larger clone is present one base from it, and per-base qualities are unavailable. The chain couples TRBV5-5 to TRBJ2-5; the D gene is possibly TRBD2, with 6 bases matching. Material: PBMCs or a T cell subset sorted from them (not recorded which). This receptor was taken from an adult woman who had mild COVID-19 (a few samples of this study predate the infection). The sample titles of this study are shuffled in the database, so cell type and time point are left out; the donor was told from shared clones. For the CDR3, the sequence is CASSPSGSQETQYF. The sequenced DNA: TGTGCCAGCAGCCCGAGCGGGTCCCAAGAGACCCAGTACTTC.